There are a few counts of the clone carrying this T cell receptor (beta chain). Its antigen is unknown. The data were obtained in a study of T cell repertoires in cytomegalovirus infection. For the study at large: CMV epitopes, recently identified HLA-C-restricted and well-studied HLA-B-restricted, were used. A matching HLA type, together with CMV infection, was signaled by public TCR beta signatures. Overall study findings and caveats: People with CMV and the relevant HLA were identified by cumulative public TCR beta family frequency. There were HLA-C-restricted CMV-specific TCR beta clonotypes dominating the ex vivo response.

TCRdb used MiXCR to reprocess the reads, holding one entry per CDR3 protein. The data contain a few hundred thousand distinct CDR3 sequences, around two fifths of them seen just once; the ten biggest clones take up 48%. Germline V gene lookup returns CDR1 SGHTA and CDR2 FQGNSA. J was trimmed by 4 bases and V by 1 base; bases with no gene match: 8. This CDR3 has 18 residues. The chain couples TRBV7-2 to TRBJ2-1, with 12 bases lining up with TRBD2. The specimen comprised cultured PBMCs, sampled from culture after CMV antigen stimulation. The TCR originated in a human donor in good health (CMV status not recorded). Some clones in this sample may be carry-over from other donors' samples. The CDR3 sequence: CASSLGLAGGQRYNEQFF. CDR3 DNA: TGTGCCAGCAGCTTAGGGCTAGCGGGAGGGCAAAGGTACAATGAGCAGTTCTTC.